This is a list of T cell receptor beta chains from one sample in a study of blood T cell repertoires in COVID-19. The data were produced by immunoSEQ multiplex PCR, yet TCRdb's version contains in-frame clones alone and is incomplete. Among about 270,000 clones, approximately 82% were seen once, and the ten largest hold around 6%. The source material was peripheral blood. These receptors came from a man older than 75 with acute or convalescent COVID-19. CDR3s include the opening cysteine and the closing phenylalanine or tryptophan. Fields, in order: CDR3 DNA, CDR3 protein, D gene, clone size, V gene, J gene. D genes are given only for firm matches. Not all rows give a size; the values are once, few, many and, for expanded clones, a class.

CDR3nt: TGTGCCAGCAGTGAACAGGGGTACGAGCAGTACTTC
CDR3aa: CASSEQGYEQYF
d_gene: -
abundance: -
v_gene: TRBV6-1
j_gene: TRBJ2-7

CDR3nt: TGTGCCAGCAGTTTCGGGGACAATGAGCAGTTCTTC
CDR3aa: CASSFGDNEQFF
d_gene: -
abundance: -
v_gene: TRBV28
j_gene: TRBJ2-1

CDR3nt: TGTGCCAGCAGTACCCGACAGGGCAATGAGCAGTTCTTC
CDR3aa: CASSTRQGNEQFF
d_gene: TRBD1
abundance: -
v_gene: TRBV2
j_gene: TRBJ2-1

CDR3nt: TGTGCCAGTAGTATAGATCCGGGACATAGCAATCAGCCCCAGCATTTT
CDR3aa: CASSIDPGHSNQPQHF
d_gene: -
abundance: -
v_gene: TRBV19
j_gene: TRBJ1-5

CDR3nt: TGTGCCAGCCTGGGACAGCAGGGGATTGAAGCTTTCTTT
CDR3aa: CASLGQQGIEAFF
d_gene: TRBD1
abundance: -
v_gene: TRBV28
j_gene: TRBJ1-1

CDR3nt: TGTGCCAGCAGCCTCCGACAGGGTTGGAACTATGGCTACACCTTC
CDR3aa: CASSLRQGWNYGYTF
d_gene: TRBD1
abundance: few
v_gene: TRBV14
j_gene: TRBJ1-2

CDR3nt: TGTGCCAGCAGCCGACTCGCACTAGCGGGAGAGGGTAATGAGCAGTTCTTC
CDR3aa: CASSRLALAGEGNEQFF
d_gene: TRBD2
abundance: -
v_gene: TRBV6-6
j_gene: TRBJ2-1

CDR3nt: TGTGCCTGGAGTGTAGTCTACAGCGGGGGGGGTGATGAGCAGTTCTTC
CDR3aa: CAWSVVYSGGGDEQFF
d_gene: TRBD2
abundance: once
v_gene: TRBV30
j_gene: TRBJ2-1

CDR3nt: TGTGCCAGCAGTGGAAGTAGGGGCTCTGGGGCCAACGTCCTGACTTTC
CDR3aa: CASSGSRGSGANVLTF
d_gene: -
abundance: -
v_gene: TRBV2
j_gene: TRBJ2-6

CDR3nt: TGTGCCAGCAGGACTGGTCACCCCGGGACTGAAGCTTTCTTT
CDR3aa: CASRTGHPGTEAFF
d_gene: -
abundance: -
v_gene: TRBV28
j_gene: TRBJ1-1

CDR3nt: TGTGCCAGCACCTCTCAGCGGGAGAGGGCAGATACGCAGTATTTT
CDR3aa: CASTSQRERADTQYF
d_gene: TRBD2
abundance: -
v_gene: TRBV28
j_gene: TRBJ2-3

CDR3nt: TGTGCCACCAGTGACCCGACAGGGGGGAACACTGAAGCTTTCTTT
CDR3aa: CATSDPTGGNTEAFF
d_gene: TRBD1
abundance: -
v_gene: TRBV24-1
j_gene: TRBJ1-1

CDR3nt: TGTGCCAGCGTGAGGGACAGGGGATACACTGAAGCTTTCTTT
CDR3aa: CASVRDRGYTEAFF
d_gene: TRBD1
abundance: few
v_gene: TRBV6-5
j_gene: TRBJ1-1

CDR3nt: TGTGCCAGCAGTTTAACGGGACAGCTTGAAGCTTTCTTT
CDR3aa: CASSLTGQLEAFF
d_gene: TRBD1
abundance: -
v_gene: TRBV27
j_gene: TRBJ1-1